The clone carrying this T cell receptor beta chain has only one observation. The repertoire was sequenced with immunoSEQ multiplex PCR; TCRdb's copy has only in-frame clones and lacks some. Seen here are under 45,000 clones, around 69% observed once, and the top ten hold less than 3%. Time point given: cycle 4 day 1 (C4D1), after 6 weeks of nivolumab. With no exception, relapse followed autologous stem cell transplantation in all patients, and brentuximab vedotin exposure varied. The record originates from a study of PD-1 blockade in classical Hodgkin lymphoma. This sequence originates from a human donor with classical Hodgkin lymphoma. The starting material was peripheral blood mononuclear cells (PBMCs), obtained before the fourth cycle of nivolumab.

CDR3 in amino acids: CAISAYRGGGNQPQHF. CDR3 sequence (DNA): TGTGCCATCAGCGCCTACAGGGGAGGGGGCAATCAGCCCCAGCATTTT. This rearrangement joins TRBV10-3 to TRBJ1-5; TRBD1 matches at 7 bases. From germline, CDR1 is ENHRY and CDR2 SYGVKD. The ends lost 6 bases at V and 2 bases at J; junction bases unmatched: 10. The CDR3 runs 16 residues.